Listed here are 32 T cell receptor beta chains from one sample, sequenced in a study of T-cell memory formation after mild COVID-19. TCRdb analysed the 5' RACE reads with MiXCR anew, one entry per CDR3 protein. Of about 340,000 distinct CDR3 sequences listed, approximately 13% are singletons. The material sequenced was PBMCs or a T cell subset sorted from them (not recorded which). The receptors stem from a man aged 18 to 29 who had mild COVID-19 (a few samples of this study predate the infection). Cell type and time point are not known.

V is TRBV7-2 and J is TRBJ1-2, with D tentatively TRBD1 (6 bases). Germline lookup yields CDR1 SGHTA and CDR2 FQGNSA. The CDR3 runs to 15 residues. V lost 3 bases to trimming and J lost 0 bases, with 11 bases between them. This CDR3 reads CASSFPGQTNYGYTF. The CDR3 region has the DNA TGTGCCAGCAGCTTTCCAGGACAGACTAACTATGGCTACACCTTC.

This sequence joins TRBV6-5 and TRBJ2-7, with TRBD1 matching over 9 bases. The V gene end was trimmed by 10 bases and the J gene end by 0 bases; junction bases not matched to a gene: 10. The CDR3 totals 15 residues. Germline V gives CDR1 MNHEY, CDR2 SVGAGI. The CDR3 region has the DNA TGTGCCACCCAAACGAAACAGGGGGCCTCCTACGAGCAGTACTTC. This translates into CATQTKQGASYEQYF.

In this sample, this clonotype turned up many times. The V and J genes are TRBV4-3 and TRBJ2-5; D is unresolved. Per the germline V gene, CDR1 is LGHNA and CDR2 is YSLEER. V lost 0 bases and J 3 bases, leaving 2 bases between the germline ends. CDR3 length equals 12 residues. The CDR3 DNA reads as TGCGCCAGCAGCCAAGACAAAGAGACCCAGTACTTC. It is translated as CASSQDKETQYF.

This clonotype was counted at least ten times. V is TRBV5-1 and J is TRBJ2-7; D not resolved. Between the trimmed V and J ends, which lost 6 bases and 4 bases, there was a span of 20 bases. This CDR3 has 15 amino acids. Germline V gives CDR1 SGHRS, CDR2 YFSETQ. CDR3: CASIAVPGPLYEQYF. CDR3 DNA sequence: TGCGCCAGCATCGCAGTCCCGGGTCCCCTATACGAGCAGTACTTC.

The chain combines TRBV27 with TRBJ1-6, with a weak D call TRBD1 (6 bases). Trimming took off 6 bases at V and 7 bases at J, with 16 bases between the two ends. The germline CDR1 and CDR2 sequences are MNHEY and SMNVEV (reference sequence). This CDR3 is 15 amino acids long. The CDR3 reads CASSVPGHRNSPLHF. DNA of the CDR3: TGTGCCAGCAGCGTGCCGGGACACAGAAATTCACCCCTCCACTTT.

This sequence joins TRBV27 and TRBJ2-2; D tentatively fits TRBD1 or TRBD2 (6 bases each). The V gene's germline CDR1 is MNHEY and CDR2 SMNVEV (reference sequence). V lost 8 bases and J lost 5, with 30 bases in between. The CDR3 has 19 amino acids. The chain's CDR3 is CASVVGGSGGKRRTGELFF. The CDR3 region has the DNA TGTGCCAGCGTCGTTGGGGGGTCCGGGGGCAAAAGGAGGACCGGGGAGCTGTTTTTT.

The V and J genes are TRBV20-1 and TRBJ2-7; TRBD1 matches 8 bases. The CDR3 consists of 15 residues. The trim removed 1 base at V and 5 bases at J, leaving 10 bases unmatched. Germline loops: CDR1 DFQATT, CDR2 SNEGSKA (reference sequence). In DNA form, the CDR3 reads TGCAGTGCTAGAGTCCCCTACCAGGGGGCCAACGAGCAGTACTTC. Translation gives CSARVPYQGANEQYF.

This chain uses TRBV27 with TRBJ2-7; no clear D. The V gene lost 10 bases and the J gene lost 3 bases, with 16 bases spanning the gap. The CDR3 runs to 13 residues. Germline V gives CDR1 MNHEY, CDR2 SMNVEV (reference sequence). The CDR3: CATSEISGYEQYF. The CDR3 DNA sequence: TGTGCCACTTCGGAGATCTCGGGCTACGAGCAGTACTTC.

This chain links TRBV20-1 with TRBJ2-7, with D tentatively TRBD1 or TRBD2 (5 bases each). Trimming removed 5 bases at V and 3 bases at J, with 14 bases between. The CDR3 is made up of 13 amino acids. Germline CDR1 DFQATT, CDR2 SNEGSKA (reference sequence). CDR3: CSAEGTEDYEQYF. The CDR3 nucleotides read TGCAGTGCTGAGGGGACGGAGGACTACGAGCAGTACTTC.

This chain's CDR3 is CASSQAEPGISGYTF. The CDR3 coding sequence is TGCGCCAGCAGCCAAGCCGAGCCCGGAATATCTGGCTACACCTTC. The gene calls are TRBV4-3 and TRBJ1-2; D gene unclear. Germline values: CDR1 LGHNA, CDR2 YSLEER. V was cut by 1 base and J by 7 bases, with 16 bases left in between. The CDR3 spans 15 residues.

The table lists this clonotype with many counts. The chain carries TRBV12-3 or TRBV12-4 and TRBJ1-5; maybe TRBD1 (6 bases). The CDR3 is 15 amino acids. Trimming took 3 bases from V and 6 from J, leaving 15 bases between them. CDR3 nucleotides: TGTGCCAGCAGTTTCGGTACAGGGACGAGTCAGCCCCAGCATTTT. This encodes CASSFGTGTSQPQHF.

In this sample, this clonotype turned up many times. The gene calls are TRBV7-9 and TRBJ2-3, with D possibly being TRBD1 or TRBD2 (5 bases each). Germline CDR1 is SEHNR and CDR2 is FQNEAQ (reference sequence). V lost 5 bases and J 2 bases, leaving 14 bases between the germline ends. CDR3 length equals 15 residues. The CDR3 sequence: CASSLTSGATDTQYF. The CDR3 nucleotides are TGTGCCAGCAGCCTAACATCCGGGGCCACAGATACGCAGTATTTT.

This clonotype occurred many times. J is TRBJ2-3 and V is TRBV7-2; TRBD2 matches at 9 bases. Germline assignment: CDR1 SGHTA and CDR2 FQGNSA. This CDR3 region has 15 residues. V was clipped by 5 bases and J by 5 bases; unmatched bases: 8. The CDR3 loop is CASSPSGGRGDTQYF. As DNA, the CDR3 is TGTGCCAGCAGCCCAAGCGGGGGGAGGGGAGATACGCAGTATTTT.

The V gene is TRBV6-5, the J gene TRBJ2-5, with 8 bases matching TRBD2. CDR3 length equals 15 residues. Germline V CDR1 and CDR2: MNHEY, SVGAGI. After removal of 6 bases from V and 2 bases from J, the junction contained 8 bases not matched to a gene. The CDR3 loop reads CASSPILAGQETQYF. The DNA of the CDR3 is TGTGCCAGCAGCCCTATTTTAGCGGGGCAAGAGACCCAGTACTTC.

The rearrangement joins TRBV29-1 to TRBJ2-5; no clear D. V lost 7 bases and J lost 7, with 16 bases in between. Per the germline V gene, CDR1 is SQVTM and CDR2 is ANQGSEA. The CDR3 consists of 12 residues. This CDR3 reads CSETRPVGTQYF. CDR3 DNA sequence: TGCAGCGAAACCCGGCCGGTGGGGACCCAGTACTTC.

This clonotype was detected only a few times. The chain joins TRBV12-3 or TRBV12-4 to TRBJ2-3; 10 bases align to TRBD2. The CDR3 consists of 15 residues. J was trimmed by 5 bases and V by 6 bases; bases with no gene match: 8. The CDR3 DNA follows: TGTGCCAGCAGCACCAGCGGGGGGGCCTTAGATACGCAGTATTTT. Translated, it gives CASSTSGGALDTQYF.

This clonotype was seen only a few times. This chain connects TRBV25-1 to TRBJ2-2; D gene ambiguous. The CDR3 is 11 amino acids. Germline V gives CDR1 MGHDK, CDR2 SYGVNS. V lost 11 bases to trimming and J lost 5 bases, with 9 bases between them. The CDR3 bases are TGTGCCTGTGGGTGGACCGGGGAGCTGTTTTTT. Translating gives CACGWTGELFF.

This clonotype occurred a few times. V usage is TRBV5-1 and J usage is TRBJ1-6, with TRBD1 as a possible D gene (5 bases). Trimming cost V 2 bases and J 7 bases, with 10 bases left between them. Germline V lookup: CDR1 SGHRS, CDR2 YFSETQ. The CDR3 is 14 amino acids. CDR3 coding DNA: TGCGCCAGCAGCTTACAGGCCCAAAATTCACCCCTCCACTTT. It yields the protein CASSLQAQNSPLHF.

The chain carries TRBV5-1 and TRBJ2-2; tentative D call: TRBD2 (5 bases). CDR1 and CDR2 (germline): SGHRS, YFSETQ. The CDR3 spans 16 residues. V lost 5 bases and J lost 4, with 18 bases in between. CDR3 DNA sequence: TGCGCCAGCAGATTATCGGGGATCGGATCCACCGGGGAGCTGTTTTTT. This codes for CASRLSGIGSTGELFF.

This clonotype was seen a single time. The J gene is TRBJ2-2, the V gene TRBV7-7, with D possibly being TRBD2 (6 bases). Germline CDR1 and CDR2: SSHAT and FNYEAQ (reference sequence). The CDR3 spans 15 residues. V lost 2 bases, J lost 5 bases, and 12 bases lay in between. In nucleotides, the CDR3 is TGTGCCAGCAGCTTAATGACGGGGGATACCGGGGAGCTGTTTTTT. Amino acid sequence: CASSLMTGDTGELFF.

In its sample, this clonotype was seen many times. J is TRBJ2-1 and V is TRBV7-2; D not resolved. The CDR3 extends over 11 amino acids. With 0 bases removed from V and 9 bases from J, the gap between germline ends came to 3 bases. Germline V gives CDR1 SGHTA, CDR2 FQGNSA. The CDR3 is CASSLATEQFF. The CDR3 DNA reads TGTGCCAGCAGCTTAGCGACTGAGCAGTTCTTC.

This sequence joins TRBV20-1 and TRBJ1-2; D uncertain. Germline V lookup: CDR1 DFQATT, CDR2 SNEGSKA (reference sequence). There are 14 residues in the CDR3. V lost 6 bases and J 0 bases, leaving 14 bases between the germline ends. This chain's CDR3 is CSAGGGASNYGYTF. CDR3 nucleotides: TGCAGTGCGGGAGGAGGAGCTTCTAACTATGGCTACACCTTC.

Ten or more counts support this clonotype. This rearrangement joins TRBV6-5 to TRBJ1-2; D remains ambiguous. The CDR3 spans 13 residues. Germline V gene sequence: CDR1 MNHEY, CDR2 SVGAGI. Trimming took off 8 bases at V and 5 bases at J, with 15 bases between the two ends. As DNA, the CDR3 is TGTGCCAGCGGCCGAGAGCGACAATATGGCTACACCTTC. Protein: CASGRERQYGYTF.

V gene TRBV6-6 combines with J gene TRBJ1-5; 8 bases match TRBD1. Per germline, CDR1 MNHNY and CDR2 SVGAGI (reference sequence). V lost 6 bases and J lost 2; bases outside the gene matches: 6. The CDR3 has 15 amino acids. The CDR3 nucleotides are TGTGCCAGCAGAGACAGGGGCAGGGGCAATCAGCCCCAGCATTTT. Protein product: CASRDRGRGNQPQHF.

The sample holds a few counts of this clonotype. This chain joins TRBV12-3 or TRBV12-4 and TRBJ2-7, with TRBD2 as a possible D gene (5 bases). V lost 5 bases and J lost 4, with 15 bases in between. The CDR3 runs 14 residues. The CDR3 coding sequence is TGTGCCAGCAGTAACGGGCGGACTCATTACGAGCAGTACTTC. Translated: CASSNGRTHYEQYF.

V is TRBV7-2 and J is TRBJ2-4; D remains ambiguous. Deletions cut 6 bases from V and 5 bases from J, with 11 bases between. CDR1 is SGHTA and CDR2 is FQGNSA in the germline V gene. This CDR3 contains 13 residues. DNA for the CDR3: TGTGCCAGCAGTAAATCGGTACAAAACATTCAGTACTTC. As protein: CASSKSVQNIQYF.

This clonotype was counted only a few times. V gene TRBV5-1 combines with J gene TRBJ2-3; no clear D gene. V lost 0 bases and J 6 bases, leaving 11 bases between the germline ends. This CDR3 has 14 amino acids. CDR1 SGHRS and CDR2 YFSETQ come from the germline V gene. Here the CDR3 DNA reads TGCGCCAGCAGCTTGGGGACCGCCGATGATACGCAGTATTTT. Amino acid sequence: CASSLGTADDTQYF.

This clonotype was seen a few times. This chain joins TRBV7-9 and TRBJ2-5, with D tentatively TRBD1 (5 bases). The CDR3 contains 14 residues. Between the trimmed V and J ends, which lost 4 bases and 1 base, there was a span of 10 bases. Germline lookup yields CDR1 SEHNR and CDR2 FQNEAQ (reference sequence). CDR3 nucleotides: TGTGCCAGCAGCTCCAGGGTTCTCCAAGAGACCCAGTACTTC. Its protein product is CASSSRVLQETQYF.

This chain connects TRBV6-2 or TRBV6-3 to TRBJ2-3, with TRBD2 matching over 9 bases. Germline trimming cut 5 bases from V and 4 bases from J; bases unmatched to any gene: 13. The germline V gene has CDR1 MNHEY and CDR2 SVGEGT. The CDR3 loop spans 17 amino acids. The CDR3 nucleotides are TGTGCCAGCAGTAAGGCCCTCGCGGGGGGGTGGGCAGATACGCAGTATTTT. Its protein is CASSKALAGGWADTQYF.

V usage is TRBV9 and J usage is TRBJ2-5; no reliable D call. V gave up 0 bases and J gave up 2 bases, with 5 bases separating them. Germline-derived CDR1 and CDR2 are SGDLS and YYNGEE. This CDR3 is built from 13 residues. CDR3 bases: TGTGCCAGCAGCGTAGCACAGCAAGAGACCCAGTACTTC. It encodes CASSVAQQETQYF.

J is TRBJ2-3 and V is TRBV30, with D possibly matching TRBD2 (5 bases). Germline lookup yields CDR1 GTSNPN and CDR2 SVGIG (reference sequence). Trimming took off 3 bases at V and 2 bases at J, with 12 bases between the two ends. This CDR3 has 14 residues. The chain's CDR3 is CAWRAGGPTDTQYF. CDR3 sequence (DNA): TGTGCCTGGAGGGCCGGCGGGCCCACAGATACGCAGTATTTT.

Only a few counts were recorded for this clonotype. This chain links TRBV19 with TRBJ2-5; 13 nucleotides match TRBD2. Germline V gives CDR1 LNHDA, CDR2 SQIVND (reference sequence). V lost 5 bases to trimming and J lost 5 bases; unmatched junction nucleotides: 8. The CDR3 is made up of 16 amino acids. The CDR3, as DNA: TGTGCCAGTAGTGCCGGGACTAGCGGGGCAGTGGAGACCCAGTACTTC. Protein: CASSAGTSGAVETQYF.